The 27 T cell receptor beta chains in this list originate from one sample, sequenced in a study of T-cell memory formation after mild COVID-19. A single record per CDR3 protein comes from TCRdb applying MiXCR to the 5' RACE reads. The sample yields about 400,000 distinct CDR3 sequences, around 24% seen once. What was sequenced was PBMCs or a T cell subset sorted from them (not recorded which). These receptors originate from an adult woman who had mild COVID-19 (a few samples of this study predate the infection). Cell type and time point are not known.

Only a few counts were recorded for this clonotype. The chain has TRBV4-3 and TRBJ2-1; 10 bases align to TRBD2. This CDR3 has 17 residues. Looked up from germline, CDR1 is LGHNA and CDR2 is YSLEER. J lost 6 bases, V lost 1 base, and 9 bases had no gene match. CDR3 DNA sequence: TGCGCCAGCAGCCAAGGATTCTACAGCGGGAGGGCCAATGAGCAGTTCTTC. Translation: CASSQGFYSGRANEQFF.

This CDR3 is CSVEGDTGSYNEQFF. The CDR3 DNA reads TGCAGCGTTGAAGGGGACACAGGCTCCTACAATGAGCAGTTCTTC. This sequence joins TRBV29-1 and TRBJ2-1, with a possible D match to TRBD1 (6 bases). The CDR3 covers 15 residues. Between the trimmed V and J ends, which lost 1 base and 0 bases, there was a span of 10 bases. CDR1 and CDR2 (germline): SQVTM, ANQGSEA.

The chain recombines TRBV7-6 with TRBJ2-5; TRBD1 is a possible D gene (5 bases). From germline, CDR1 is SGHVS and CDR2 FNYEAQ. The V end lost 5 bases, the J end lost 2 bases, and 15 bases lay between the germline ends. The CDR3 is 15 residues long. The CDR3 spells CASSIDSPNQETQYF. As DNA, the CDR3 is TGTGCCAGCAGCATCGACAGCCCCAATCAAGAGACCCAGTACTTC.

The CDR3 nucleotides read TGTGCCAGCAGGATACAGGGGGCGAATGAGCAGTTCTTC. This encodes CASRIQGANEQFF. The chain employs TRBV12-3 or TRBV12-4 and TRBJ2-1; TRBD1 aligns across 9 bases. The V segment lost 6 bases and the J segment 7 bases; nucleotides outside the gene matches: 4. The CDR3 sequence is 13 residues long.

This clonotype showed up just a few times. V gene TRBV7-8 combines with J gene TRBJ2-1, with D possibly TRBD1 on 6 matching bases. V shed 3 bases and J shed 9 bases, with 9 bases lying between them. This CDR3 has 12 amino acids. Germline CDR1 and CDR2: SGHVS and FQNEAQ. The CDR3 loop reads CASSLQGTEQFF. The DNA of the CDR3 is TGTGCCAGCAGCTTGCAGGGGACTGAGCAGTTCTTC.

The V gene is TRBV29-1, the J gene TRBJ2-2, with TRBD2 matching over 7 bases. CDR1 SQVTM and CDR2 ANQGSEA come from the germline V gene. The CDR3 length is 13 residues. The ends lost 7 bases at V and 4 bases at J; junction bases unmatched: 6. The CDR3 loop is CSGSGVITGELFF. The CDR3 region has the DNA TGCAGCGGGAGCGGGGTAATCACCGGGGAGCTGTTTTTT.

A few counts support this clonotype. This chain links TRBV9 with TRBJ1-1; TRBD1 matches at 9 bases. Losses at the gene ends were 3 bases for V and 1 base for J; bases not matched to a gene: 1. Per the germline V gene, CDR1 is SGDLS and CDR2 is YYNGEE. This CDR3 spans 14 amino acids. In nucleotides, the CDR3 is TGTGCCAGCAGCGCACAGGGGGCGAACACTGAAGCTTTCTTT. This codes for CASSAQGANTEAFF.

This chain connects TRBV20-1 to TRBJ2-3; 10 nucleotides match TRBD1. Germline lookup yields CDR1 DFQATT and CDR2 SNEGSKA (reference sequence). The V gene end was trimmed by 3 bases and the J gene end by 2 bases; junction bases not matched to a gene: 11. The CDR3 extends over 17 amino acids. CDR3 in amino acids: CSASWGQGIPTTDTQYF. The CDR3 DNA sequence: TGCAGTGCTAGTTGGGGACAGGGGATTCCTACCACAGATACGCAGTATTTT.

The chain carries TRBV20-1 and TRBJ2-7; perhaps TRBD1 as D (5 bases). The CDR3 is 13 residues long. Trimming took off 6 bases at V and 2 bases at J, with 14 bases between the two ends. Germline V gene data show CDR1 as DFQATT and CDR2 as SNEGSKA (reference sequence). This CDR3 is CSARDRTAYEQYF. The CDR3 DNA is TGCAGTGCCCGAGACAGAACCGCCTACGAGCAGTACTTC.

The rearrangement uses TRBV20-1 and TRBJ1-3, with TRBD1 matching 9 bases. CDR3 length: 14 residues. Germline values: CDR1 DFQATT, CDR2 SNEGSKA (reference sequence). V shed 5 bases and J 4 bases; nucleotides not matched to a gene: 6. CDR3 protein: CSALDRGRGNTIYF. The CDR3 region has the DNA TGCAGTGCTTTGGACAGGGGAAGAGGAAACACCATATATTTT.

This rearrangement joins TRBV19 to TRBJ2-3; 10 bases fit TRBD2. The CDR3 runs to 14 residues. Germline V gene data show CDR1 as LNHDA and CDR2 as SQIVND (reference sequence). V dropped 10 bases and J dropped 2; count of bases not matched to a gene: 6. The CDR3 nucleotides read TGTGCCATATCCACTAGCGGGACCACAGATACGCAGTATTTT. Encoded protein: CAISTSGTTDTQYF.

A few counts support this clonotype. This sequence joins TRBV5-1 and TRBJ1-2; TRBD1 might be the D (5 bases). The V gene lost 0 bases and the J gene lost 1 base, with 10 bases spanning the gap. This CDR3 comprises 15 residues. The germline V gene has CDR1 SGHRS and CDR2 YFSETQ. CDR3 amino acids: CASSLVPDSNYGYTF. The CDR3, as DNA: TGCGCCAGCAGCTTGGTTCCCGACAGTAACTATGGCTACACCTTC. Full variable domain (remainder filled in from reference TRBV5-1 and TRBJ1-2): KAGVTQTPRYLIKTRGQQVTLSCSPISGHRSVSWYQQTPGQGLQFLFEYFSETQRNKGNFPGRFSGRQFSNSRSEMNVSTLELGDSALYLCASSLVPDSNYGYTFGSGTRLTVV.

This clonotype was detected only a few times. The chain couples TRBV7-2 to TRBJ2-1; 10 positions agree with TRBD2. V trimming: 7 bases; J trimming: 6 bases; junction bases outside the gene matches: 12. The CDR3 is 16 residues long. CDR1 and CDR2 from the germline V gene are SGHTA and FQGNSA. The CDR3 DNA is TGTGCCAGCACCCCGCCCTTGAGCGGGAGGGCCAATGAGCAGTTCTTC. It translates to CASTPPLSGRANEQFF.

This chain uses TRBV24-1 with TRBJ2-3; 9 positions match TRBD2. The CDR3 runs to 14 residues. Germline V gene data show CDR1 as KGHDR and CDR2 as SFDVKD. V lost 8 bases to trimming and J lost 4 bases; unmatched junction nucleotides: 6. The CDR3 region is CATNPGTSSDTQYF. As DNA, the CDR3 is TGTGCCACCAACCCCGGGACTAGCTCAGATACGCAGTATTTT.

This chain connects TRBV7-8 to TRBJ2-1, with D possibly matching TRBD1 (6 bases). The CDR3 totals 15 residues. The V gene lost 3 bases and the J gene lost 3 bases, with 12 bases spanning the gap. Germline V gene data show CDR1 as SGHVS and CDR2 as FQNEAQ. The CDR3 spells CASSLNRALYNEQFF. The CDR3 nucleotides are TGTGCCAGCAGCTTGAACAGGGCTCTCTACAATGAGCAGTTCTTC. The whole variable domain, filled in from reference TRBV7-8 and TRBJ2-1, reads GAGVSQSPRYKVAKRGQDVALRCDPISGHVSLFWYQQALGQGPEFLTYFQNEAQLDKSGLPSDRFFAERPEGSVSTLKIQRTQQEDSAVYLCASSLNRALYNEQFFGPGTRLTVL.

This clonotype was counted between two and nine times. This chain uses TRBV28 with TRBJ2-3; tentatively, D is TRBD1 (8 bases). Trimming removed 6 bases from V and 5 bases from J, with 15 bases in between. The CDR3 totals 14 residues. Germline V lookup: CDR1 MDHEN, CDR2 SYDVKM. The CDR3 sequence is CASRTDREGDTQYF. As DNA, the CDR3 is TGTGCCAGCAGAACGGACAGGGAGGGAGATACGCAGTATTTT.

The rearrangement links TRBV7-9 to TRBJ2-3; no reliable D call. Trimming pared 6 bases from V and 2 bases from J, leaving 15 bases between. CDR3 size: 15 residues. The germline CDR1 and CDR2 sequences are SEHNR and FQNEAQ (reference sequence). CDR3 in amino acids: CASSSKNQFTDTQYF. CDR3 nucleotide sequence: TGTGCCAGCAGTTCCAAGAACCAGTTCACAGATACGCAGTATTTT. Looking up the rest from reference TRBV7-9 and TRBJ2-3 gives the full variable domain: DTGVSQNPRHKITKRGQNVTFRCDPISEHNRLYWYRQTLGQGPEFLTYFQNEAQLEKSRLLSDRFSAERPKGSFSTLEIQRTEQGDSAMYLCASSSKNQFTDTQYFGPGTRLTVL.

This clonotype was recorded at least ten times. V and J are TRBV24-1 and TRBJ2-1, with D perhaps matching TRBD1 or TRBD2 (5 bases each). The germline gives CDR1 KGHDR, CDR2 SFDVKD. Trimming left V 7 bases short and J 10 bases short, with 19 bases between. This CDR3 has 14 residues. CDR3 bases: TGTGCCACCAGCCCTTCGGGGCAGACCGGCGAGCAGTTCTTC. It specifies CATSPSGQTGEQFF.

V and J are TRBV7-8 and TRBJ2-7; no definite D call. V lost 4 bases and J lost 5, with 9 bases in between. This CDR3 has 12 residues. Germline values: CDR1 SGHVS, CDR2 FQNEAQ. CDR3 sequence (DNA): TGTGCCAGCAGCTCCCAACCCCACGAGCAGTACTTC. Its translation is CASSSQPHEQYF.

V gene TRBV12-3 or TRBV12-4 combines with J gene TRBJ2-7; 7 nucleotides align to TRBD1. Unmatched junction bases numbered 12, after V lost 5 bases and J lost 5 bases. CDR3 length: 15 residues. The CDR3 reads CASSLPGTDGHEQYF. Here the CDR3 DNA reads TGTGCCAGCAGTCTTCCGGGGACAGACGGACACGAGCAGTACTTC.

This clonotype has just a few counts. This chain links TRBV6-6 with TRBJ1-6; 9 bases align to TRBD1. CDR1 and CDR2 from the germline V gene are MNHNY and SVGAGI (reference sequence). V dropped 0 bases and J dropped 9; count of bases not matched to a gene: 6. The CDR3 runs 16 residues. The CDR3 loop reads CASSYSLMDRGSPLHF. The CDR3 DNA is TGTGCCAGCAGTTACTCACTTATGGACAGGGGTTCACCCCTCCACTTT.

This chain joins TRBV12-3 or TRBV12-4 and TRBJ2-3, with D possibly TRBD2 on 6 matching bases. The V and J ends lost 6 bases and 5 bases respectively, with 12 bases between them. The CDR3 is made up of 13 amino acids. The CDR3 region is CASRRTTIDTQYF. The DNA of the CDR3 is TGTGCCAGCAGAAGGACTACGATAGATACGCAGTATTTT.

The chain is built from TRBV15 and TRBJ2-5, with D uncertain. Deletions cut 1 base from V and 1 base from J, with 7 bases between. The CDR3 length is 14 residues. Germline lookup yields CDR1 LNHNV and CDR2 YYDKDF (reference sequence). CDR3 in DNA: TGTGCCACCAGCAGAGCAAGGTTCCAAGAGACCCAGTACTTC. It encodes CATSRARFQETQYF. Drawing the rest from reference TRBV15 and TRBJ2-5, the complete variable domain is DAMVIQNPRYQVTQFGKPVTLSCSQTLNHNVMYWYQQKSSQAPKLLFHYYDKDFNNEADTPDNFQSRRPNTSFCFLDIRSPGLGDTAMYLCATSRARFQETQYFGPGTRLLVL.

The V gene is TRBV4-1, the J gene TRBJ1-2, with 9 bases that match TRBD1. CDR3 length equals 20 residues. The germline V gene has CDR1 MGHRA and CDR2 YSYEKL. After removal of 4 bases from V and 0 bases from J, the junction contained 18 bases not matched to a gene. CDR3 amino acids: CASSPTFPGTGTRANYGYTF. For the CDR3, the DNA is TGCGCCAGCAGCCCGACATTCCCGGGGACAGGGACTCGAGCTAACTATGGCTACACCTTC.

V usage is TRBV5-1 and J usage is TRBJ1-3; TRBD1 is a possible D gene (5 bases). The CDR3 runs 15 residues. V was cut by 4 bases and J by 0 bases, with 11 bases left in between. Germline V CDR1 and CDR2: SGHRS, YFSETQ. This CDR3 is CASSIGTGSGNTIYF. Here the CDR3 DNA reads TGCGCCAGCAGCATAGGGACGGGCTCTGGAAACACCATATATTTT.

The rearrangement joins TRBV28 to TRBJ1-2; 12 bases are shared with TRBD1. V dropped 4 bases and J dropped 8; count of bases not matched to a gene: 5. CDR3 length equals 14 residues. Per the germline V gene, CDR1 is MDHEN and CDR2 is SYDVKM. DNA for the CDR3: TGTGCCAGCAGTTCGGGACAGGGGGCTAGGGGCTACACCTTC. Protein product: CASSSGQGARGYTF.

This clonotype was observed a few times. The V and J genes are TRBV6-5 and TRBJ2-1, with a weak D call TRBD2 (5 bases). The CDR3 loop spans 16 amino acids. Looked up from germline, CDR1 is MNHEY and CDR2 is SVGAGI. V dropped 0 bases and J dropped 10 bases, with 19 bases sitting between them. CDR3 DNA: TGTGCCAGCAGTTACTCGCTGCTAGCTCTCCCCATCGAGCAGTTCTTC. As protein: CASSYSLLALPIEQFF.